Following are 12 T cell receptor beta chains from one sample sequenced in a study of cytomegalovirus exposure and HLA in healthy donors. It was with 60 Vbeta and 13 Jbeta primers that the PCR ran. The assay was immunoSEQ multiplex PCR, and TCRdb's table has in-frame clones only and misses some. The data contain some 130,000 clones, around 77% of them singletons. The sequenced sample was PBMCs. Source of these receptors: a man aged 30 to 39 in good health.

The V and J genes are TRBV7-6 and TRBJ2-5, with D tentatively TRBD2 (6 bases). The V end was cut by 1 base, the J end by 5 bases, with 14 bases between. The CDR3 consists of 15 residues. Per germline, CDR1 SGHVS and CDR2 FNYEAQ. The CDR3 DNA reads as TGTGCCAGCAGCTTAGAGTTACCCCGGGGGGAGACCCAGTACTTC. As protein: CASSLELPRGETQYF. The complete variable domain, with remaining parts taken from reference TRBV7-6 and TRBJ2-5, reads GAGVSQSPRYKVTKRGQDVALRCDPISGHVSLYWYRQALGQGPEFLTYFNYEAQQDKSGLPNDRFSAERPEGSISTLTIQRTEQRDSAMYRCASSLELPRGETQYFGPGTRLLVL.

The chain links TRBV2 to TRBJ1-2; D is perhaps TRBD1 (5 bases). CDR3 length: 15 residues. Trimming removed 6 bases from V and 7 bases from J, with 21 bases in between. In germline, CDR1 is SNHLY, CDR2 FYNNEI. The CDR3 DNA reads as TGTGCCAGCAGGAGCCTGGACGGGGGAGCTATTGGCTACACCTTC. Its translation: CASRSLDGGAIGYTF. The variable domain in full, with the rest retrieved from reference TRBV2 and TRBJ1-2, is EPEVTQTPSHQVTQMGQEVILRCVPISNHLYFYWYRQILGQKVEFLVSFYNNEISEKSEIFDDQFSVERPDGSNFTLKIRSTKLEDSAMYFCASRSLDGGAIGYTFGSGTRLTVV.

The rearrangement joins TRBV5-6 to TRBJ1-2; D remains ambiguous. V shed 2 bases and J shed 8 bases, with 7 bases lying between them. Germline V CDR1 and CDR2: SGHDT, YYEEEE. The CDR3 extends over 11 amino acids. CDR3 residues: CASSFEWGYTF. The DNA of the CDR3 is TGTGCCAGCAGCTTTGAGTGGGGCTACACCTTC.

V usage is TRBV27 and J usage is TRBJ2-4, with D tentatively TRBD2 (6 bases). CDR3 size: 17 residues. Trimming took 5 bases from V and 0 from J, leaving 17 bases between them. The germline gives CDR1 MNHEY, CDR2 SMNVEV (reference sequence). CDR3 bases: TGTGCCAGCAGTCCCAGACTGGGACTTCTAGCCAAAAACATTCAGTACTTC. Translated, it gives CASSPRLGLLAKNIQYF.

V gene TRBV2 combines with J gene TRBJ1-1; unclear D gene. Germline V lookup: CDR1 SNHLY, CDR2 FYNNEI. The CDR3 runs to 14 residues. Between the trimmed V and J ends, which lost 6 bases and 3 bases, there was a span of 14 bases. CDR3 DNA: TGTGCCAGCAGCGCGCCGGGTGGTGACACTGAAGCTTTCTTT. Its protein is CASSAPGGDTEAFF. Looking up the rest from reference TRBV2 and TRBJ1-1 gives the full variable domain: EPEVTQTPSHQVTQMGQEVILRCVPISNHLYFYWYRQILGQKVEFLVSFYNNEISEKSEIFDDQFSVERPDGSNFTLKIRSTKLEDSAMYFCASSAPGGDTEAFFGQGTRLTVV.

This clone showed up just a few times. The chain couples TRBV19 to TRBJ1-2; D gene unclear. The V end was cut by 4 bases, the J end by 2 bases, with 8 bases between. Germline-derived CDR1 and CDR2 are LNHDA and SQIVND (reference sequence). The CDR3 sequence is 13 residues long. For the CDR3, the DNA is TGTGCCAGTAGTAATCGGGAAAACTATGGCTACACCTTC. It encodes CASSNRENYGYTF. The variable domain in full, with the rest retrieved from reference TRBV19 and TRBJ1-2, is DGGITQSPKYLFRKEGQNVTLSCEQNLNHDAMYWYRQDPGQGLRLIYYSQIVNDFQKGDIAEGYSVSREKKESFPLTVTSAQKNPTAFYLCASSNRENYGYTFGSGTRLTVV.

The chain combines TRBV9 with TRBJ2-7; D gene unclear. Germline V gives CDR1 SGDLS, CDR2 YYNGEE. The CDR3 is made up of 14 amino acids. Trimming left V 4 bases short and J 2 bases short, with 13 bases between. CDR3 DNA sequence: TGTGCCAGCAGCCCCTCAACTGTTCCCTACGAGCAGTACTTC. It yields the protein CASSPSTVPYEQYF.

Here the CDR3 reads CASSSRRRDRGHQPQHF. In DNA form, the CDR3 reads TGTGCCAGCAGCTCTCGACGCCGGGACAGGGGGCATCAGCCCCAGCATTTT. The chain has TRBV7-8 and TRBJ1-5; 12 nucleotides match TRBD1. Trimming cost V 4 bases and J 5 bases; bases outside gene matches: 9. The germline CDR1 and CDR2 sequences are SGHVS and FQNEAQ. This CDR3 is built from 17 residues.

This clone was seen once. V usage is TRBV18 and J usage is TRBJ1-3; TRBD1 is a possible D gene (5 bases). This CDR3 is built from 14 residues. The V end was cut by 3 bases, the J end by 7 bases, with 13 bases between. Germline CDR1 KGHSH, CDR2 LQKENI. CDR3: CASSPTGGSNTIYF. CDR3 DNA sequence: TGTGCCAGCTCACCCACCGGGGGGTCGAACACCATATATTTT. Using reference TRBV18 and TRBJ1-3 for the parts outside the CDR3, the full variable domain is NAGVMQNPRHLVRRRGQEARLRCSPMKGHSHVYWYRQLPEEGLKFMVYLQKENIIDESGMPKERFSAEFPKEGPSILRIQQVVRGDSAAYFCASSPTGGSNTIYFGEGSWLTVV.

V and J are TRBV10-3 and TRBJ2-1, with TRBD2 matching over 10 bases. Germline trimming cut 10 bases from V and 7 bases from J; bases unmatched to any gene: 13. Germline values: CDR1 ENHRY, CDR2 SYGVKD. CDR3 length: 15 residues. The CDR3 is CASGLAGALRNEQFF. The DNA of the CDR3 is TGTGCCAGCGGGCTAGCGGGAGCTCTTAGGAATGAGCAGTTCTTC.

The V gene is TRBV7-9, the J gene TRBJ2-1, with TRBD2 matching over 14 bases. With V trimmed by 3 bases and J by 0 bases, 7 bases remained unmatched. The CDR3 consists of 19 residues. Germline CDR1 and CDR2: SEHNR and FQNEAQ (reference sequence). CDR3 DNA: TGTGCCAGCAGCTTCCGGACTAGCGGGAGGATTAGCTCCTACAATGAGCAGTTCTTC. Translation: CASSFRTSGRISSYNEQFF.

This chain connects TRBV28 to TRBJ1-1; D may be TRBD1 (6 bases). The V end was cut by 10 bases, the J end by 0 bases, with 18 bases between. The length of the CDR3 is 15 residues. Looked up from germline, CDR1 is MDHEN and CDR2 is SYDVKM. The CDR3 DNA reads as TGTGCCATCTTGCCGGGGGGGCTGATGAACACTGAAGCTTTCTTT. Its protein is CAILPGGLMNTEAFF. Variable domain in full (rest from reference TRBV28 and TRBJ1-1): DVKVTQSSRYLVKRTGEKVFLECVQDMDHENMFWYRQDPGLGLRLIYFSYDVKMKEKGDIPEGYSVSREKKERFSLILESASTNQTSMYLCAILPGGLMNTEAFFGQGTRLTVV.